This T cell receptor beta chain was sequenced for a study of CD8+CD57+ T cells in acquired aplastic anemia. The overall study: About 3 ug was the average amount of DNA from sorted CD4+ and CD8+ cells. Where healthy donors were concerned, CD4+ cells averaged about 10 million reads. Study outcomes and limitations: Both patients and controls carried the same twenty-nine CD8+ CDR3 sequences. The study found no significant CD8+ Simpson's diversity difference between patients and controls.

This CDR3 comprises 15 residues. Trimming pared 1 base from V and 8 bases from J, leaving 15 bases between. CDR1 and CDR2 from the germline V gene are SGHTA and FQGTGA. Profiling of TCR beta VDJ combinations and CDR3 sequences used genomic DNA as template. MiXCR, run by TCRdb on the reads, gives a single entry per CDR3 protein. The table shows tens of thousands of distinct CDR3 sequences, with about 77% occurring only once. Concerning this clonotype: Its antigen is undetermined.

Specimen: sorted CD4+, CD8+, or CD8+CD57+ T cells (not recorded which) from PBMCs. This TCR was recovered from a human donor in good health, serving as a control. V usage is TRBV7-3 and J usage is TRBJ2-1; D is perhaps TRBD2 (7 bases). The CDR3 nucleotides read TGTGCCAGCAGCTTAAGTGGGGGGGCCATCGATGAGCAGTTCTTC. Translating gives CASSLSGGAIDEQFF. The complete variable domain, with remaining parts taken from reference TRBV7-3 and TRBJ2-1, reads GAGVSQTPSNKVTEKGKYVELRCDPISGHTALYWYRQSLGQGPEFLIYFQGTGAADDSGLPNDRFFAVRPEGSVSTLKIQRTERGDSAVYLCASSLSGGAIDEQFFGPGTRLTVL.